Below are 2 T cell receptor beta chains sequenced from a single sample in a study of CD8+ T cells in alopecia areata (dated by TCRdb to the late 2010s). The time point label, as the study defines it: about 5 months on oral tofacitinib. Read against the paper, the sample's treatment or condition label means: oral pan-JAK inhibitor, 5-10 mg twice daily. Library creation used the immunoSEQ multiplex PCR assay. RNA was extracted from all samples and reverse transcribed into cDNA, which served as template for TCR sequencing. TCRdb limited this immuneACCESS table to in-frame rearrangements with V and J called. A share of clones is missing; checked studies link under half to unresolved V genes, and the rest is unexplained. For this sample there are around 160,000 clones; around 60% appear just once. The ten biggest clones cover 14% of the sample. Here the sequenced sample was CD4+ T cells sorted from blood, taken at week 24, from a patient treated with tofacitinib. All receptors derive from a human donor with alopecia areata.

The genes are TRBV29-1 and TRBJ1-2; D ambiguous. In germline, CDR1 is SQVTM, CDR2 ANQGSEA. The V gene lost 4 bases and the J gene lost 2 bases, with 14 bases spanning the gap. The CDR3 consists of 14 residues. The CDR3 is CSVGEAAGNYGYTF. CDR3 DNA sequence: TGCAGCGTTGGAGAGGCGGCGGGCAACTATGGCTACACCTTC.

V gene TRBV28 combines with J gene TRBJ2-3; D remains ambiguous. Germline lookup yields CDR1 MDHEN and CDR2 SYDVKM. V dropped 3 bases and J dropped 2 bases, with 12 bases sitting between them. The CDR3 consists of 15 residues. The CDR3 protein is CASSFGQENTDTQYF. Written as DNA, the CDR3 is TGTGCCAGCAGTTTCGGGCAGGAGAACACAGATACGCAGTATTTT.